These 31 T cell receptor beta chains originate from one sample sequenced in a study of cytomegalovirus exposure and HLA in healthy donors. Sequenced by immunoSEQ multiplex PCR; TCRdb stores in-frame clones only, minus some. In the table there are over 200,000 clones, 90% of which are singletons. The sequenced sample consisted of PBMCs. All receptors derive from a woman aged 18-29 years in good health and CMV-seronegative.

The chain couples TRBV6-5 to TRBJ1-2, with D possibly matching TRBD1 (6 bases). The CDR3 is made up of 14 amino acids. CDR1 MNHEY and CDR2 SVGAGI come from the germline V gene. V shed 6 bases and J shed 0 bases, with 11 bases lying between them. For the CDR3, the DNA is TGTGCCAGCAGATCAGGGGCGACTAACTATGGCTACACCTTC. It translates to CASRSGATNYGYTF.

The rearrangement joins TRBV9 to TRBJ1-1, with 8 nucleotides matching TRBD1. Germline lookup yields CDR1 SGDLS and CDR2 YYNGEE. Trimming at V came to 3 bases and at J to 1 base, leaving 5 bases not matched to a gene. The length of the CDR3 is 15 residues. CDR3 bases: TGTGCCAGCAGCGGATACCAGGGGGCGAACACTGAAGCTTTCTTT. It encodes CASSGYQGANTEAFF.

The V and J genes are TRBV6-1 and TRBJ2-7; 9 bases fit TRBD1. This CDR3 has 14 residues. With V trimmed by 5 bases and J by 13 bases, 15 bases remained unmatched. Per the germline V gene, CDR1 is MNHNS and CDR2 is SASEGT. Here the CDR3 reads CASSSRGTGLQAYV. The CDR3, as DNA: TGTGCCAGCAGTTCACGCGGGACAGGGCTCCAAGCTTACGTC.

The V gene is TRBV29-1, the J gene TRBJ2-5, with 7 bases identical to TRBD2. The junction had 8 bases not matched to a gene; V was cut back by 0 bases and J by 4 bases. CDR1 is SQVTM, CDR2 ANQGSEA, per germline. The length of the CDR3 is 15 residues. CDR3: CSVEDGRALGETQYF. In nucleotides, the CDR3 is TGCAGCGTTGAAGATGGGAGGGCACTAGGAGAGACCCAGTACTTC.

This clone was recorded once. The V and J genes are TRBV9 and TRBJ2-1; D may be TRBD1 (6 bases). Germline CDR1 is SGDLS and CDR2 is YYNGEE. CDR3 size: 14 residues. The germline V and J ends were trimmed by 0 bases and 9 bases, with 13 bases remaining between them. The DNA for the CDR3 is TGTGCCAGCAGCGTAGCTCTCCAGGGGACTGAGCAGTTCTTC. Translation gives CASSVALQGTEQFF.

This chain joins TRBV6-1 and TRBJ2-7; TRBD1 aligns across 9 bases. The CDR3 sequence is 14 residues long. Germline loops: CDR1 MNHNS, CDR2 SASEGT. Trimming at V came to 4 bases and at J to 6 bases, leaving 7 bases not matched to a gene. The CDR3 sequence is CASSADRGNREQYV. CDR3 coding DNA: TGTGCCAGCAGTGCGGACAGGGGAAATCGCGAGCAGTACGTC.

The chain combines TRBV9 with TRBJ2-1; 8 bases agree with TRBD1. Germline V gives CDR1 SGDLS, CDR2 YYNGEE. The V and J ends lost 4 bases and 5 bases, in that order; junction bases with no gene match: 11. This CDR3 comprises 16 residues. DNA of the CDR3: TGTGCCAGCAGCCCCCGCGCAGGGGGCCTTGACAATGAGCAGTTCTTC. Encoded protein: CASSPRAGGLDNEQFF.

The chain employs TRBV2 and TRBJ2-7, with D perhaps matching TRBD2 (5 bases). This CDR3 has 13 amino acids. The germline CDR1 and CDR2 sequences are SNHLY and FYNNEI. V was clipped by 6 bases and J by 2 bases, with 11 bases between them. CDR3 in amino acids: CASRDRETYEQYV. DNA of the CDR3: TGTGCCAGCAGGGACCGGGAAACCTACGAGCAGTACGTC.

The V and J genes are TRBV6-6 and TRBJ1-1, with 8 bases identical to TRBD1. Germline CDR1 reads MNHNY; CDR2 reads SVGAGI (reference sequence). After removal of 4 bases from V and 0 bases from J, the junction contained 4 bases not matched to a gene. The CDR3 spans 15 residues. The DNA for the CDR3 is TGTGCCAGCAGTTCGTTGGGACAGGTGAACACTGAAGCTTTCTTT. Translated, it gives CASSSLGQVNTEAFF.

The rearrangement links TRBV6-4 to TRBJ2-1, with D tentatively TRBD2 (5 bases). In germline, CDR1 is MRHNA, CDR2 SNTAGT. Between the trimmed V and J ends, which lost 5 bases and 5 bases, there was a span of 16 bases. This CDR3 comprises 15 residues. The CDR3 loop is CASSFEAVGDNEQFF. The CDR3 DNA is TGTGCCAGCAGTTTTGAGGCAGTGGGAGACAATGAGCAGTTCTTC.

This clone was seen just once. CDR3 coding DNA: TGTGCCAGCAGCTCCGCGGACAGATACACCGGGGAGCTGTTTTTT. This sequence encodes CASSSADRYTGELFF. V gene TRBV5-6 combines with J gene TRBJ2-2; tentatively, D is TRBD1 (6 bases). Germline loops: CDR1 SGHDT, CDR2 YYEEEE. The CDR3 loop spans 15 amino acids. The ends were cut back, 3 bases at V and 3 bases at J, with 12 bases in the middle.

This chain links TRBV30 with TRBJ2-5, with 10 bases aligning to TRBD1. There are 15 residues in the CDR3. Germline-derived CDR1 and CDR2 are GTSNPN and SVGIG (reference sequence). V shed 4 bases, J shed 5 bases, and the junction held 10 bases outside the gene matches. The CDR3: CAWTATGGFGETQYF. The CDR3 DNA reads TGTGCCTGGACCGCGACAGGGGGCTTTGGGGAGACCCAGTACTTC.

This clone has a handful of counts. This chain links TRBV7-9 with TRBJ1-1; 9 positions match TRBD1. Losses at the gene ends were 4 bases for V and 3 bases for J; bases not matched to a gene: 9. CDR1 and CDR2 from the germline V gene are SEHNR and FQNEAQ (reference sequence). The CDR3 covers 16 residues. The CDR3 sequence: CASSSQGQGRYTEAFF. CDR3 DNA: TGTGCCAGCAGCTCTCAGGGACAGGGTAGGTACACTGAAGCTTTCTTT.

The chain recombines TRBV5-5 with TRBJ2-7; unclear D gene. CDR1 is SGHKS, CDR2 YYEKEE, per germline (reference sequence). Deletions cut 0 bases from V and 7 bases from J, with 5 bases between. This CDR3 comprises 11 residues. In nucleotides, the CDR3 is TGTGCCAGCAGCTTGGCCGAGGAGCAGTACGTC. Protein product: CASSLAEEQYV.

This clone was observed a few times. Here the CDR3 DNA reads TGTGCCAGCAGTCCGAGGACAGGCAATCAGCCCCAGCATTTT. Residues: CASSPRTGNQPQHF. This chain uses TRBV7-2 with TRBJ1-5, with D perhaps matching TRBD1 (6 bases). Germline values: CDR1 SGHTA, CDR2 FQGNSA. There are 14 residues in the CDR3. The ends were cut back, 6 bases at V and 2 bases at J, with 11 bases in the middle.

The V gene is TRBV27, the J gene TRBJ2-6; D possibly corresponds to TRBD1 (5 bases). V was pared by 6 bases and J by 4 bases, with 16 bases between. The CDR3 runs to 16 residues. Germline V gives CDR1 MNHEY, CDR2 SMNVEV (reference sequence). The CDR3 sequence: CASSQTDSNGANVLTF. The DNA for the CDR3 is TGTGCCAGCAGCCAGACCGACAGCAACGGGGCCAACGTCCTGACTTTC.

The V and J genes are TRBV27 and TRBJ2-7; 8 positions agree with TRBD2. The germline V gene encodes CDR1 MNHEY and CDR2 SMNVEV (reference sequence). The ends lost 3 bases at V and 3 bases at J; junction bases unmatched: 7. CDR3 size: 15 residues. CDR3 sequence (DNA): TGTGCCAGCAGTTTCAGCGGGGGCACTATCTACGAGCAGTACTTC. The encoded protein is CASSFSGGTIYEQYF.

The rearrangement uses TRBV15 and TRBJ2-2, with TRBD1 matching 10 bases. The CDR3 is 15 amino acids. J lost 4 bases, V lost 7 bases, and 6 bases had no gene match. Germline values: CDR1 LNHNV, CDR2 YYDKDF (reference sequence). Here the CDR3 reads CATTGGQGFTGELFF. CDR3 nucleotide sequence: TGTGCCACCACCGGGGGACAGGGGTTCACCGGGGAGCTGTTTTTT.

V is TRBV19 and J is TRBJ2-1, with D perhaps matching TRBD1 (7 bases). Looked up from germline, CDR1 is LNHDA and CDR2 is SQIVND (reference sequence). Trimming shortened V by 3 bases and J by 1 base, and 13 bases separated the two germline ends. The CDR3 is 16 residues long. CDR3 residues: CASSIEGAGSYNEQFF. The CDR3 DNA reads TGTGCCAGTAGTATCGAGGGGGCGGGGTCCTACAATGAGCAGTTCTTC.

This chain links TRBV11-2 with TRBJ2-3; D unclear. The germline V gene has CDR1 SGHAT and CDR2 FQNNGV. There are 13 residues in the CDR3. V gave up 1 base and J gave up 6 bases, with 8 bases separating them. The CDR3 loop reads CASSLAYEDTQYF. CDR3 bases: TGTGCCAGCAGCTTAGCTTACGAGGATACGCAGTATTTT.

CDR3 amino acids: CASTGQPYDGQYF. CDR3 sequence (DNA): TGTGCCAGCACGGGACAGCCCTACGATGGGCAGTACTTC. The V and J genes are TRBV10-3 and TRBJ2-7; the match to TRBD1 covers 7 bases. Germline CDR1 is ENHRY and CDR2 is SYGVKD. V was pared by 10 bases and J by 9 bases, with 15 bases of the junction left unmatched. The CDR3 sequence is 13 residues long.

The chain recombines TRBV15 with TRBJ2-5; 9 bases fit TRBD2. The germline V gene encodes CDR1 LNHNV and CDR2 YYDKDF (reference sequence). Trimming removed 0 bases from V and 5 bases from J; junction bases left unmatched: 7. This CDR3 spans 16 amino acids. The CDR3: CATSRDARGGRETQYF. In nucleotides, the CDR3 is TGTGCCACCAGCAGAGACGCGCGGGGGGGCCGGGAGACCCAGTACTTC.

V is TRBV5-5 and J is TRBJ2-1; D unclear. Trimming pared 1 base from V and 8 bases from J, leaving 13 bases between. The length of the CDR3 is 14 residues. Germline CDR1 reads SGHKS; CDR2 reads YYEKEE (reference sequence). CDR3 nucleotide sequence: TGTGCCAGCAGCTTGAGCTCGTCTGTAGATGAGCAGTTCTTC. Protein: CASSLSSSVDEQFF. Drawing the rest from reference TRBV5-5 and TRBJ2-1, the complete variable domain is DAGVTQSPTHLIKTRGQQVTLRCSPISGHKSVSWYQQVLGQGPQFIFQYYEKEERGRGNFPDRFSARQFPNYSSELNVNALLLGDSALYLCASSLSSSVDEQFFGPGTRLTVL.

Written as DNA, the CDR3 is TGTGCCAGTAGTAAAACAGGCCAGCTGGAGACCCAGTACTTC. Its protein product is CASSKTGQLETQYF. The chain combines TRBV19 with TRBJ2-5; possibly TRBD1 for D (5 bases). The germline CDR1 and CDR2 sequences are LNHDA and SQIVND (reference sequence). Trimming shortened V by 4 bases and J by 5 bases, and 14 bases separated the two germline ends. The CDR3 sequence is 14 residues long. The full variable domain, with the rest looked up from reference TRBV19 and TRBJ2-5, is DGGITQSPKYLFRKEGQNVTLSCEQNLNHDAMYWYRQDPGQGLRLIYYSQIVNDFQKGDIAEGYSVSREKKESFPLTVTSAQKNPTAFYLCASSKTGQLETQYFGPGTRLLVL.

In the case of this clone: In the same sample, other DNA sequences code for this CDR3. The chain joins TRBV28 to TRBJ1-2; 7 nucleotides agree with TRBD1. The CDR3 is 13 residues long. Germline V lookup: CDR1 MDHEN, CDR2 SYDVKM. Unmatched junction bases numbered 5, after V lost 6 bases and J lost 4 bases. The CDR3 protein is CASSLGQTYGYTF. CDR3 coding DNA: TGTGCCAGCAGCCTGGGACAGACCTATGGCTACACCTTC.

J is TRBJ2-2 and V is TRBV4-3; D is possibly TRBD1 (6 bases). This CDR3 is 17 amino acids long. Germline CDR1 is LGHNA and CDR2 is YSLEER. V was trimmed by 1 base and J by 1 base, leaving 13 bases between them. CDR3 coding DNA: TGCGCCAGCAGCCAAGGTGGGGCACAGGGGAACACCGGGGAGCTGTTTTTT. Translated, it gives CASSQGGAQGNTGELFF.

The V gene is TRBV7-6, the J gene TRBJ1-4, with a tentative D call TRBD1 (5 bases). V shed 2 bases and J shed 4 bases, with 11 bases lying between them. CDR3 length: 15 amino acids. Germline CDR1 reads SGHVS; CDR2 reads FNYEAQ. The DNA for the CDR3 is TGTGCCAGCAGCTTAACGGGGGTTTATAATGAAAAACTGTTTTTT. As protein: CASSLTGVYNEKLFF.

This sequence joins TRBV6-1 and TRBJ2-3; TRBD1 aligns across 7 bases. Germline V gives CDR1 MNHNS, CDR2 SASEGT. The CDR3 extends over 14 amino acids. V lost 9 bases, J lost 3 bases, and 9 bases stayed unmatched. In DNA, the CDR3 is TGTGCCAGTCGTCGACAGGGTTTTACAGATACGCAGTATTTT. This codes for CASRRQGFTDTQYF.

The genes are TRBV6-6 and TRBJ2-7, with 8 bases that match TRBD1. Germline assignment: CDR1 MNHNY and CDR2 SVGAGI (reference sequence). Trimming took 5 bases from V and 4 from J; bases not matched to a gene: 13. The CDR3 has 16 residues. The DNA for the CDR3 is TGTGCCAGCAGTCGTAGCCTCCAGGGGGCGCGGTACGAGCAGTACTTC. Protein sequence: CASSRSLQGARYEQYF.

V is TRBV20-1 and J is TRBJ1-1, with D unclear. The CDR3 runs 11 residues. Trimming pared 5 bases from V and 0 bases from J, leaving 4 bases between. Germline-derived CDR1 and CDR2 are DFQATT and SNEGSKA (reference sequence). DNA for the CDR3: TGCAGTGCTCTTCTGAACACTGAAGCTTTCTTT. It specifies CSALLNTEAFF.

The chain has TRBV7-2 and TRBJ1-2; D remains unclear. This CDR3 spans 14 amino acids. The germline V gene encodes CDR1 SGHTA and CDR2 FQGNSA. Trimming pared 5 bases from V and 3 bases from J, leaving 13 bases between. CDR3 sequence (DNA): TGTGCCAGCAGCCCGAGTCGGTTGGACTATGGCTACACCTTC. Translation: CASSPSRLDYGYTF.